This T cell receptor beta chain originates from a study of blood T cell repertoires in COVID-19 (TCRdb year 2020). Background for the entire study: Collaborator samples came from the United States, Italy and Spain and covered acute and convalescent phases of COVID-19. Deeply sampled blood TCRbeta repertoires from subjects exposed to, actively infected with, or recovered from COVID-19 were included in the dataset. Samples came from the ongoing ImmuneRACE study (first 160 participants) plus 1,254 subjects from 6 global collaborators. Where HLA class I and class II types were available, the types were taken from metadata supplied by the sample provider, not from assay-based typing. The prospective study material was composed of cDNA or gDNA derived from T cells, B-cell-depleted T cells, or PBMCs. The sample metadata nearly always contained a de-identified subject ID, COVID-19 status, age in years and sex. The repertoires were made available in a free public database intended to serve as a resource for research on the immune response to SARS-CoV-2.

Comments on this clone: Its antigen specificity is not known. Base qualities are not recorded, but no much larger clone differs from it by a single base.

The paper as a whole reports these results and caveats: The amount of clinical and demographic metadata varied by source and participant and was provided uncurated.

TCRbeta CDR3 regions were amplified from genomic DNA by means of the immunoSEQ Assay, a bias-controlled multiplex PCR. On the authors' methods: The number of nucleated cells in each sample was estimated by amplification of reference gene primers within the assay. To quantify the absolute abundance of each unique TCRbeta CDR3 rearrangement, sequence reads were collapsed and filtered. For each sample, productive Simpson clonality was calculated as the square root of Simpson's diversity index across productive rearrangements. TCRdb provides this immuneACCESS table in a form limited to in-frame rearrangements. Some clones are lacking; in checked studies, under half of them reflect an unresolved V gene, and why the rest are absent is not known. For V, J and clone size, that table is used; D and trimming come from the DNA. This sample lists about 180,000 clones; 80% were detected once. The ten largest clones represent approximately 15% of the sample.

Participants in the prospective study were aged 18 to 89 years, lived in more than 20 United States geographic areas, and enrolled through a virtual design. In the prospective study, cohorts were assigned on the basis of participant-reported clinical history obtained from a screening survey and a study questionnaire. A participant counted as exposed if, within 2 weeks of entering the study, that participant had been in contact with someone who had a PCR-confirmed or clinician-diagnosed COVID-19 case. Mobile phlebotomists in the prospective study collected whole blood, serum and a nasopharyngeal or oropharyngeal swab from every participant. Additional blood draws and questionnaires over an approximately 2-month period could optionally be provided by prospective study participants. Prospective study blood samples were shipped either frozen or at room temperature before DNA extraction. The sequenced sample was PBMCs or T cells enriched from blood (not recorded which). This clonotype was sampled from a man aged 55 to 70 who had been exposed to COVID-19.

The CDR3 sequence is CASSFSTGVNEQYF. DNA sequence: TGCGCCAGCAGCTTCTCGACAGGGGTGAACGAGCAGTACTTC. The V and J segments used are TRBV5-1 and TRBJ2-7, and 8 junction bases match TRBD1. CDR1 SGHRS and CDR2 YFSETQ were looked up in the germline V gene. The CDR3 covers 14 residues, taking in both the cysteine and the phenylalanine. Kept here is only the CDR3 DNA, which spans 42 bases and is read in frame from base 1. Trimmed from V: 2 bases; trimmed from J: 5 bases; junction bases lacking a gene match: 6. Reference TRBV5-1 and TRBJ2-7 proteins supply the regions before and after the CDR3; the full variable domain is: KAGVTQTPRYLIKTRGQQVTLSCSPISGHRSVSWYQQTPGQGLQFLFEYFSETQRNKGNFPGRFSGRQFSNSRSEMNVSTLELGDSALYLCASSFSTGVNEQYFGPGTRLTVT.